The present T cell receptor beta chain was sequenced within a study of blood T cell repertoires in COVID-19 (dated by TCRdb to about 2020). About the study as a whole: Collaborator samples came from the United States, Italy and Spain and covered acute and convalescent phases of COVID-19. The prospective study material was composed of cDNA or gDNA derived from T cells, B-cell-depleted T cells, or PBMCs. Subjects who had been exposed to COVID-19, were actively infected with it, or had recovered from it provided the deeply sampled blood TCRbeta repertoires that made up the dataset. The repertoires were released in a freely available public database meant as a resource for research on the immune response to SARS-CoV-2. The samples were drawn from the first 160 participants of the ongoing ImmuneRACE study and from 1,200 or so subjects provided by 6 global collaborators. Nearly every sample came with metadata listing a de-identified subject ID, COVID-19 status, age in years and sex. Where HLA class I and class II types were available, the types were taken from metadata supplied by the sample provider, not from assay-based typing. What the research found in general, with its limitations: The amount of clinical and demographic metadata varied by source and participant and was provided uncurated.

TCRbeta CDR3 regions were amplified from genomic DNA by means of the immunoSEQ Assay, a bias-controlled multiplex PCR. Per the authors' processing: Within the assay, amplification of reference gene primers was used to estimate how many nucleated cells each sample contained. To quantify the absolute abundance of each unique TCRbeta CDR3 rearrangement, sequence reads were collapsed and filtered. For each sample, productive Simpson clonality was calculated as the square root of Simpson's diversity index over productive rearrangements. In TCRdb, the immuneACCESS table is reduced to in-frame sequences with V and J assigned. These tables do not hold every clone; where another copy was compared, an unresolved V gene accounts for under half, and the others remain unexplained. D and trimming come from the DNA, and the V and J calls and clone size come from that table. This sample lists more than 110,000 clones; around four fifths were detected once. The ten biggest clones cover less than 5% of the sample.

The collaborating institutions used their own protocols to collect whole blood in K2EDTA tubes. For TCRbeta analysis, collaborator samples were shipped as frozen whole blood, as isolated PBMCs, or as DNA extracted from either sample type. The germline V gene sets CDR1 to MDHEN and CDR2 to SYDVKM. The CDR3 measures 15 amino acids from cysteine to phenylalanine. Only CDR3 DNA remains: 45 bases, in frame from the first base. V sheds 2 bases and J sheds 6 bases, leaving 14 bases between their ends. As regards this clone: Its antigen specificity is not known. Nothing much larger sits one base from this clone, and base qualities are not available.

The TCR originated in a woman aged 80 or over with acute or convalescent COVID-19. Sequencing was done on a sample of peripheral blood. The V gene is TRBV28 and the J gene is TRBJ1-5, with the D segment identity uncertain. The CDR3 reads CASSLRLPLAQPQHF. The DNA sequence is as follows: TGTGCCAGCAGTTTACGACTGCCACTAGCTCAGCCCCAGCATTTT. This CDR3, with the reference TRBV28 and TRBJ1-5 proteins standing in past its ends, gives the full variable domain DVKVTQSSRYLVKRTGEKVFLECVQDMDHENMFWYRQDPGLGLRLIYFSYDVKMKEKGDIPEGYSVSREKKERFSLILESASTNQTSMYLCASSLRLPLAQPQHFGDGTRLSIL.